Following are 2 T cell receptor beta chains from one sample sequenced in a study of blood T cell repertoires in COVID-19. Produced via immunoSEQ multiplex PCR; TCRdb's table is partial and in-frame only. The sample contains hundreds of thousands of clones, about 90% of which appear only once. The source material was PBMCs or T cells enriched from blood (not recorded which). The receptors come from a woman in her twenties or thirties who had recovered from COVID-19.

The V and J genes are TRBV5-1 and TRBJ1-5; D is uncertain. V was shortened by 1 base and J by 6 bases, with 14 bases between the two germline ends. The germline V gene has CDR1 SGHRS and CDR2 YFSETQ. The CDR3 is made up of 15 amino acids. CDR3 sequence reads: CASSLTSEASQPQHF. The CDR3 nucleotides are TGCGCCAGCAGCTTGACGAGTGAAGCAAGTCAGCCCCAGCATTTT. The variable domain in full, completed from reference TRBV5-1 and TRBJ1-5, reads KAGVTQTPRYLIKTRGQQVTLSCSPISGHRSVSWYQQTPGQGLQFLFEYFSETQRNKGNFPGRFSGRQFSNSRSEMNVSTLELGDSALYLCASSLTSEASQPQHFGDGTRLSIL.

The chain combines TRBV28 with TRBJ1-1; TRBD1 might be the D (5 bases). This CDR3 has 15 amino acids. From germline, CDR1 is MDHEN and CDR2 SYDVKM. V lost 5 bases, J lost 6 bases, and 19 bases lay in between. This CDR3 reads CASSPPGTYVPEAFF. In nucleotides, the CDR3 is TGTGCCAGCAGTCCGCCCGGGACTTACGTACCTGAAGCTTTCTTT.